These 16 T cell receptor beta chains came from one sample sequenced in a study of T and B cells in COVID-19 patients. BIOMED2 TRB-A/B primer pools were used in multiplex TRB PCR. TCRdb recomputed calls from the multiplex PCR reads with MiXCR, one row per CDR3 protein. Among some 8,100 distinct CDR3 sequences, over 30% were seen once, and the ten largest hold less than 70%. TRB was amplified from approximately 250-480 ng of blood genomic DNA. Specimen: blood. The receptor set was obtained from a human donor with active COVID-19.

A few counts support this clonotype. J is TRBJ2-2 and V is TRBV5-4; 7 bases fit TRBD1. There are 16 residues in the CDR3. The V gene's germline CDR1 is SGHNT and CDR2 YYREEE (reference sequence). V gave up 4 bases and J gave up 6 bases; unmatched junction bases: 12. In nucleotides, the CDR3 is TGTGCCAGCAGCCTGCCTCAGACAGGGTCGGCCGGGGAGCTGTTTTTT. Protein: CASSLPQTGSAGELFF.

The gene calls are TRBV30 and TRBJ2-3; 7 bases are shared with TRBD1. V shed 8 bases and J 0 bases; nucleotides not matched to a gene: 2. Germline CDR1 is GTSNPN and CDR2 is SVGIG (reference sequence). The CDR3 has 12 amino acids. CDR3 sequence (DNA): TGTGCCGGGACAGCTAGCACAGATACGCAGTATTTT. Its protein is CAGTASTDTQYF.

This clonotype was seen a few times. The V gene is TRBV6-5, the J gene TRBJ1-6; D not certain. The V gene's germline CDR1 is MNHEY and CDR2 SVGAGI. CDR3 length: 14 amino acids. Between the trimmed V and J ends, which lost 8 bases and 10 bases, there was a span of 18 bases. The CDR3 here is CASLRWEAQSPLHF. The CDR3 DNA reads TGTGCCAGCTTGAGGTGGGAGGCGCAATCACCCCTCCACTTT.

There are a few counts of this clonotype. V usage is TRBV7-2 and J usage is TRBJ1-2; no clear D gene. The CDR3 totals 13 residues. Germline CDR1 reads SGHTA; CDR2 reads FQGNSA. The germline V and J ends were trimmed by 5 bases and 7 bases, with 14 bases remaining between them. This CDR3 reads CASSRLGNTGYTF. The CDR3 nucleotides are TGTGCCAGCAGCCGTCTAGGGAATACTGGCTACACCTTC.

The gene calls are TRBV11-3 and TRBJ2-1; no clear D. This CDR3 is built from 12 residues. V was clipped by 3 bases and J by 13 bases, with 13 bases between them. CDR1 SGHNT and CDR2 YENEEA come from the germline V gene. Here the CDR3 DNA reads TGTGCCAGCAGCTTCGAAGAGGCTCCTCAGTTCTTC. This translates into CASSFEEAPQFF.

This clonotype is judged medium-sized. The V and J genes are TRBV29-1 and TRBJ2-7, with D tentatively TRBD1 or TRBD2 (6 bases each). V lost 7 bases, J lost 2 bases, and 18 bases lay in between. The V gene's germline CDR1 is SQVTM and CDR2 ANQGSEA. This CDR3 contains 14 residues. The CDR3 nucleotides read TGCAGCGCCATCCGGGGGCCAGAGGCCTACGAGCAGTACTTC. Translation: CSAIRGPEAYEQYF.

The chain uses TRBV27 and TRBJ1-1; a possible D gene is TRBD1 (5 bases). Germline CDR1 and CDR2: MNHEY and SMNVEV (reference sequence). The CDR3 spans 13 residues. Between the trimmed V and J ends, which lost 11 bases and 0 bases, there was a span of 13 bases. This chain's CDR3 is CAGPVGVNTEAFF. The CDR3 nucleotides are TGTGCCGGTCCGGTGGGGGTGAACACTGAAGCTTTCTTT.

This clonotype has only a few counts. The rearrangement uses TRBV19 and TRBJ1-1, with TRBD1 identical over 8 bases. V was clipped by 5 bases and J by 5 bases; unmatched bases: 10. The CDR3 consists of 15 residues. From germline, CDR1 is LNHDA and CDR2 SQIVND (reference sequence). DNA of the CDR3: TGTGCCAGTAGTTCTCGGACAGGGAGGGTTACTGAAGCTTTCTTT. Amino acids: CASSSRTGRVTEAFF.

This clonotype is deemed medium-sized. The J gene is TRBJ2-1, the V gene TRBV29-1, with D perhaps TRBD2 (6 bases). Germline V CDR1 and CDR2: SQVTM, ANQGSEA. CDR3 size: 13 residues. V shed 3 bases and J shed 8 bases, with 14 bases lying between them. The CDR3: CSVEHPGGDEQFF. The CDR3 DNA follows: TGCAGCGTTGAGCACCCGGGCGGGGATGAGCAGTTCTTC.

By its share, this clonotype is medium-sized. The chain has TRBV29-1 and TRBJ2-3, with TRBD2 as a possible D gene (6 bases). The V gene's germline CDR1 is SQVTM and CDR2 ANQGSEA. V gave up 6 bases and J gave up 4 bases, with 17 bases separating them. The CDR3 has 14 amino acids. In DNA, the CDR3 is TGCAGCGTACAGCGGGTGATGACCGCAGATACGCAGTATTTT. Translating gives CSVQRVMTADTQYF.

V is TRBV5-4 and J is TRBJ2-1; TRBD2 aligns across 7 bases. The germline V gene has CDR1 SGHNT and CDR2 YYREEE (reference sequence). The CDR3 consists of 15 residues. Unmatched junction bases numbered 8, after V lost 2 bases and J lost 6 bases. The CDR3 reads CASSLPVAGVNEQFF. In DNA, the CDR3 is TGTGCCAGCAGCTTACCAGTAGCGGGTGTCAATGAGCAGTTCTTC.

The sample holds a few counts of this clonotype. The chain carries TRBV10-3 and TRBJ1-1; 10 bases map to TRBD1. Germline V CDR1 and CDR2: ENHRY, SYGVKD. V lost 6 bases and J lost 1; bases outside the gene matches: 5. CDR3 length: 15 amino acids. DNA of the CDR3: TGTGCCATCAGACCGACAGGGGGCGGGAACACTGAAGCTTTCTTT. Amino acid sequence: CAIRPTGGGNTEAFF.

A few counts support this clonotype. The genes are TRBV6-5 and TRBJ1-1, with a possible D match to TRBD1 (6 bases). The CDR3 loop spans 16 amino acids. Trimming removed 2 bases at V and 1 base at J, with 14 bases between. Germline V gene sequence: CDR1 MNHEY, CDR2 SVGAGI. The CDR3 spells CASSYVGGAGNTEAFF. In nucleotides, the CDR3 is TGTGCCAGCAGTTACGTTGGGGGCGCTGGGAACACTGAAGCTTTCTTT.

This clonotype was detected only once. The chain carries TRBV5-1 and TRBJ1-1; 9 bases map to TRBD1. V lost 0 bases to trimming and J lost 5 bases; unmatched junction nucleotides: 5. Per the germline V gene, CDR1 is SGHRS and CDR2 is YFSETQ. The CDR3 extends over 15 amino acids. The DNA for the CDR3 is TGCGCCAGCAGCTTGGGGGACAGGGATGGAACTGAAGCTTTCTTT. Its protein is CASSLGDRDGTEAFF.

The chain employs TRBV5-1 and TRBJ1-2; D not resolved. This CDR3 region has 15 residues. Germline loops: CDR1 SGHRS, CDR2 YFSETQ. V lost 0 bases and J lost 1, with 10 bases in between. The CDR3 DNA reads TGCGCCAGCAGCTTGGACATCCGGGGTAACTATGGCTACACCTTC. Translated, it gives CASSLDIRGNYGYTF.

This chain connects TRBV6-5 to TRBJ2-6; 8 bases fit TRBD1. The DNA end is a closer match to TRBJ1-2, so the J assignment may be wrong. The CDR3 length is 15 residues. CDR1 is MNHEY and CDR2 is SVGAGI in the germline V gene. The CDR3 region is CASSSTGEEFYGYTF. In nucleotides, the CDR3 is TGTGCCAGCAGTTCGACAGGGGAAGAGTTCTATGGCTACACCTTC.